This is a list of T cell receptor beta chains from one sample in a study of cytomegalovirus exposure and HLA in healthy donors. The repertoire was sequenced with immunoSEQ multiplex PCR; TCRdb's copy has only in-frame clones and lacks some. Here the sample spans fewer than 130,000 clones, around two thirds being singletons. What was sequenced was PBMCs. The receptors here all came from a man aged 25-45 years in good health and CMV-seropositive. Both conserved end residues are part of each CDR3. D genes are given only for firm matches. A row's size may be missing; if present it is once, few, many or a size class.

d_call j_call v_call clone_size cdr3_aa cdr3_nt
NA TRBJ2-1 TRBV7-8 NA CASSLGVAGQSYNEQFF TGTGCCAGCAGCTTAGGTGTTGCGGGACAGAGTTACAATGAGCAGTTCTTC
NA TRBJ1-4 TRBV7-9 NA CASSLGSREKLFF TGTGCCAGCAGCTTAGGATCGAGGGAAAAACTGTTTTTT
TRBD1 TRBJ1-2 TRBV6-5 few CASSSPGQGDGYTF TGTGCCAGCAGTTCCCCAGGACAGGGCGACGGCTACACCTTC
NA TRBJ1-2 TRBV18 NA CASSQNYDGYTF TGTGCCAGCTCCCAAAACTATGATGGCTACACCTTC
TRBD1 TRBJ1-1 TRBV18 NA CASSTGQGEAFF TGTGCCAGCTCAACCGGACAGGGTGAAGCTTTCTTT
TRBD1 TRBJ2-7 TRBV10-2 NA CASSASQGAGSYEQYF TGCGCCAGCAGTGCCTCACAGGGGGCGGGCTCCTACGAGCAGTACTTC
NA TRBJ1-6 TRBV5-4 NA CASSLTRLGNSPLHF TGTGCCAGCAGCTTGACACGCCTCGGGAATTCACCCCTCCACTTT
NA TRBJ1-4 TRBV11-2 few CASSPSTGEKLFF TGTGCCAGCAGCCCCTCTACGGGTGAAAAACTGTTTTTT
NA TRBJ2-7 TRBV11-1 once CASSPSDRVAYEQYF TGTGCCAGCAGCCCTAGCGACAGGGTAGCCTACGAGCAGTACTTC
NA TRBJ1-1 TRBV27 NA CASSNSDASGTEAFF TGTGCCAGCTCAAACTCGGACGCCTCGGGAACTGAAGCTTTCTTT
TRBD1 TRBJ1-5 TRBV2 NA CASRGAGGLPQHF TGTGCCAGCAGGGGGGCAGGGGGTCTTCCCCAGCATTTT
NA TRBJ2-3 TRBV9 NA CASSTGLTDTQYF TGTGCCAGCAGCACGGGACTTACGGATACGCAGTATTTT
NA TRBJ1-2 TRBV10-3 NA CAISDAGGDNYGYTF TGTGCCATCAGTGACGCAGGCGGGGATAACTATGGCTACACCTTC
NA TRBJ1-5 TRBV7-2 NA CASSLGVVRGVDQPQHF TGTGCCAGCAGCTTAGGAGTAGTACGGGGGGTTGATCAGCCCCAGCATTTT
TRBD1 TRBJ2-1 TRBV14 NA CASSLQGPFSYNEQFF TGTGCCAGCAGCCTACAGGGGCCCTTCTCCTACAATGAGCAGTTCTTC
NA TRBJ1-5 TRBV9 NA CASSVAGTNQPQHF TGTGCCAGCAGCGTAGCAGGGACAAATCAGCCCCAGCATTTT
NA TRBJ1-5 TRBV2 NA CASSEVSGPQHF TGTGCCAGCAGTGAGGTCTCGGGGCCCCAGCATTTT
NA TRBJ2-7 TRBV21-1 NA CASSKGGGNGLEQYF TGTGCCAGCAGCAAAGGGGGAGGGAACGGTCTCGAGCAGTACTTC
TRBD1 TRBJ2-5 TRBV5-4 few CASSPDRGETQYF TGTGCCAGCAGCCCGGACAGGGGGGAGACCCAGTACTTC
NA TRBJ2-7 TRBV7-8 NA CASSYGLGVHEQYF TGTGCCAGCAGCTACGGTCTTGGTGTCCACGAGCAGTACTTC
NA TRBJ2-1 TRBV27 NA CATRSGFPGNEQFF TGTGCCACCCGTTCGGGCTTTCCGGGGAATGAGCAGTTCTTC
NA TRBJ1-1 TRBV7-9 NA CASSFPGGGMNTEAFF TGTGCCAGCAGCTTCCCCGGGGGGGGGATGAACACTGAAGCTTTCTTT
NA TRBJ2-2 TRBV5-1 NA CASSLGFRTTNTGELFF TGCGCCAGCAGCTTGGGTTTCAGGACAACGAACACCGGGGAGCTGTTTTTT
NA TRBJ1-2 TRBV11-2 NA CASSLEGGVSLGLTF TGTGCCAGCAGCTTGGAGGGGGGGGTAAGCCTCGGGCTCACCTTC
NA TRBJ2-7 TRBV10-2 NA CASRGGANYEQYF TGCGCCAGCAGAGGGGGGGCTAACTACGAGCAGTACTTC
NA TRBJ2-5 TRBV25-1 few CASSPYLHRVDQETQYF TGTGCCAGCAGTCCCTATCTTCACAGGGTAGACCAAGAGACCCAGTACTTC
NA TRBJ1-5 TRBV6-5 few CASRQENQPQHF TGTGCCAGTAGACAGGAAAATCAGCCCCAGCATTTT
NA TRBJ2-2 TRBV5-4 NA CASSLSQRLNTGELFF TGTGCCAGCAGCTTGTCACAGCGGCTCAACACCGGGGAGCTGTTTTTT
TRBD2 TRBJ2-3 TRBV15 NA CATDLGAGGPGDTQYF TGTGCCACCGACCTGGGGGCGGGGGGGCCGGGAGATACGCAGTATTTT
NA TRBJ1-1 TRBV2 NA CASSVGAPTTNTEAFF TGTGCCAGCAGTGTAGGGGCACCCACCACGAACACTGAAGCTTTCTTT
TRBD1 TRBJ2-7 TRBV10-3 NA CAIGRDRGYEQYF TGTGCCATCGGACGGGACAGGGGGTACGAGCAGTACTTC
NA TRBJ2-7 TRBV13 few CASSSNHGTSYEQYF TGTGCCAGCAGCTCCAACCACGGGACTTCCTACGAGCAGTACTTC
TRBD1 TRBJ2-3 TRBV2 NA CASSLGTGSTDTQYF TGTGCCAGCAGTCTTGGGACAGGAAGCACAGATACGCAGTATTTT
NA TRBJ1-2 TRBV7-9 once CASSPGVSGEGYTF TGTGCCAGCAGTCCAGGTGTATCAGGGGAAGGCTACACCTTC
TRBD2 TRBJ2-3 TRBV5-4 few CASSLAGLAGADTQYF TGTGCCAGCAGCTTGGCCGGACTAGCGGGGGCAGATACGCAGTATTTT
TRBD1 TRBJ2-6 TRBV9 NA CASSPRSWDSRFSGANVLTF TGTGCCAGCAGCCCCCGGAGCTGGGACAGCCGATTCTCTGGGGCCAACGTCCTGACTTTC
TRBD1 TRBJ1-1 TRBV4-1 NA CASSPDRVNTEAFF TGCGCCAGCAGCCCTGACAGGGTGAACACTGAAGCTTTCTTT
NA TRBJ1-2 TRBV5-4 NA CASSPEEGYGYTF TGTGCCAGCAGCCCCGAGGAGGGGTATGGCTACACCTTC
NA TRBJ2-2 TRBV2 NA CASSEEHRTVNTGELFF TGTGCCAGCAGTGAAGAACATCGGACAGTGAACACCGGGGAGCTGTTTTTT
NA TRBJ1-1 TRBV5-4 NA CASSGAQLGGDTEAFF TGTGCCAGCAGCGGAGCCCAGCTCGGGGGGGACACTGAAGCTTTCTTT
TRBD1 TRBJ1-1 TRBV5-1 NA CASSLAGTGYTEAFF TGCGCCAGCAGCTTGGCCGGGACAGGGTACACTGAAGCTTTCTTT
TRBD2 TRBJ2-1 TRBV19 NA CASRRLAGGEQFF TGTGCGAGTAGGCGACTAGCGGGGGGAGAGCAGTTCTTC
NA TRBJ1-5 TRBV6-6 few CASSYSGYQPQHF TGTGCCAGCAGTTACTCGGGCTATCAGCCCCAGCATTTT
NA TRBJ2-1 TRBV30 NA CAWDISYNEQFF TGTGCCTGGGACATCTCCTACAATGAGCAGTTCTTC
TRBD1 TRBJ2-2 TRBV19 NA CASSTGQGGSGELFF TGTGCCAGTAGTACGGGACAGGGGGGCTCCGGGGAGCTGTTTTTT
TRBD1 TRBJ1-1 TRBV9 NA CASSTKGQGRGDTEAFF TGTGCCAGCAGCACAAAAGGACAGGGGAGAGGTGACACTGAAGCTTTCTTT
TRBD1 TRBJ2-5 TRBV29-1 NA CSVAGGESQETQYF TGCAGCGTTGCAGGGGGAGAGAGTCAAGAGACCCAGTACTTC
NA TRBJ1-2 TRBV6-6 few CASSYLGGNTF TGTGCCAGCAGTTACTTGGGGGGAAACACCTTC
TRBD2 TRBJ2-3 TRBV7-9 NA CASSGSGGNTDTQYF TGTGCCAGCAGCGGTAGCGGGGGGAACACAGATACGCAGTATTTT
TRBD1 TRBJ1-6 TRBV6-1 NA CASSSRTGGDSPLHF TGTGCCAGCAGTTCACGGACAGGGGGCGATTCACCCCTCCACTTT
TRBD1 TRBJ1-2 TRBV9 once CASRQTGDYGYTF TGTGCCAGCAGGCAAACAGGGGACTATGGCTACACCTTC
TRBD2 TRBJ2-2 TRBV9 few CASSVGLAGNTGELFF TGTGCCAGCAGCGTAGGACTAGCCGGGAACACCGGGGAGCTGTTTTTT
NA TRBJ1-2 TRBV7-2 NA CASSPWGGDGYTF TGTGCCAGCAGCCCTTGGGGAGGGGATGGCTACACCTTC
TRBD1 TRBJ2-3 TRBV29-1 NA CSVLGTGLDTQYF TGCAGCGTCCTCGGGACAGGGCTAGATACGCAGTATTTT
TRBD2 TRBJ2-5 TRBV7-9 NA CASSLVLAGGETQYF TGTGCCAGCAGCTTAGTACTAGCGGGGGGAGAGACCCAGTACTTC
TRBD1 TRBJ1-5 TRBV2 few CASSDVGQDQPQHF TGTGCCAGCAGTGACGTCGGACAGGATCAGCCCCAGCATTTT
NA TRBJ1-4 TRBV5-1 few CASSPTGNNEKLFF TGCGCCAGCAGCCCCACAGGGAACAATGAAAAACTGTTTTTT